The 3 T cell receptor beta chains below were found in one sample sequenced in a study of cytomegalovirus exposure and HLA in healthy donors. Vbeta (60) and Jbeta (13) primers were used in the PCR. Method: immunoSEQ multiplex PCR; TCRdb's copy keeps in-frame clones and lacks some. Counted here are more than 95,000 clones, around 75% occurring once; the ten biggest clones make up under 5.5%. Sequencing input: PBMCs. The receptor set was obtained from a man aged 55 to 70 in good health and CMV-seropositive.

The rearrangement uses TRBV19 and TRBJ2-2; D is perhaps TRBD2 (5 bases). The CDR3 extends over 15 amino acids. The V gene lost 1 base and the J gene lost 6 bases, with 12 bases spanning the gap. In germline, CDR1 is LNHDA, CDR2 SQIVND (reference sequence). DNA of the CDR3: TGTGCCAGTAGTATAGTACGGAGGACGTCCGGGGAGCTGTTTTTT. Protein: CASSIVRRTSGELFF.

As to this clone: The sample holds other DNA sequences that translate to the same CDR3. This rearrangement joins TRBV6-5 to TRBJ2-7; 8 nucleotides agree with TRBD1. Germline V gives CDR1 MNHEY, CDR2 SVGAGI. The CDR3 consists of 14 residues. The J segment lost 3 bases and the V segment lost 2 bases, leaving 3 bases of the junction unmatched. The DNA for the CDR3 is TGTGCCAGCAGTTACGTCGGACAGGGCTACGAGCAGTACTTC. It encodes CASSYVGQGYEQYF.

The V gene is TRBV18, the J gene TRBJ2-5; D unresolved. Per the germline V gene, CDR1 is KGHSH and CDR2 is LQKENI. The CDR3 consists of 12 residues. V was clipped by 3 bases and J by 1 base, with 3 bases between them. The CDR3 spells CASSPSQETQYF. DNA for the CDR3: TGTGCCAGCTCACCCTCCCAAGAGACCCAGTACTTC. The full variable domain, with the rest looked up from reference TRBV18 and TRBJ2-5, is NAGVMQNPRHLVRRRGQEARLRCSPMKGHSHVYWYRQLPEEGLKFMVYLQKENIIDESGMPKERFSAEFPKEGPSILRIQQVVRGDSAAYFCASSPSQETQYFGPGTRLLVL.